The present T cell receptor beta chain was sequenced within a study of T cell responses to AZD1222 COVID-19 vaccine. On this clone: One end of the junction fails to match germline, which may point to a read error.

The germline gives CDR1 KGHSH, CDR2 LQKENI. The CDR3 covers 13 residues. The table came from immunoSEQ multiplex PCR; TCRdb's copy has only in-frame clones and leaves some out. The sample consists of about 90,000 clones, around 90% of them appearing once. This material consisted of peripheral blood, taken on day 0 of MenACWY control vaccination. The origin of this receptor is an adult in good health. The chain joins TRBV18 to TRBJ2-7; the D is unclear. CDR3 in amino acids: CASSPNPELELYF. The CDR3 DNA reads as TGTGCCAGCTCACCCAACCCCGAACTCGAGCTGTACTTC.